One and the same sample provided the 22 T cell receptor beta chains below, sequenced in a study of blood T cell repertoires in COVID-19 (dated by TCRdb to about 2020). Library preparation employed the immunoSEQ multiplex PCR assay. TCRdb re-hosts the immuneACCESS table, in-frame sequences only. Its copies lack some clones; in the studies checked, an unresolved V gene accounts for under half of them, and the cause for the rest is not known. A total of 250,000 to 300,000 clones appear in this sample, around 90% of them only once. The ten largest clones capture more than 1% of the sample. Sequencing was carried out using PBMCs or T cells enriched from blood (not recorded which). The receptors derive from a human donor in a cohort exposed to, infected with or recovered from COVID-19 (not recorded which). The donor label of this sample is uncertain.

The count of this clone is one. This CDR3 is also generated by other DNA sequences in the sample. The rearrangement joins TRBV12-3 or TRBV12-4 to TRBJ1-5; TRBD1 matches at 7 bases. The length of the CDR3 is 13 residues. Trimming removed 3 bases from V and 6 bases from J; junction bases left unmatched: 2. CDR3 amino acids: CASSLTGSQPQHF. The CDR3 nucleotides are TGTGCCAGCAGTTTGACAGGGAGTCAGCCCCAGCATTTT.

This chain uses TRBV7-7 with TRBJ2-2; 9 positions match TRBD1. The J segment lost 7 bases and the V segment lost 5 bases, leaving 8 bases of the junction unmatched. The CDR3 contains 15 residues. Germline V gene lookup returns CDR1 SSHAT and CDR2 FNYEAQ (reference sequence). This chain's CDR3 is CASSPTGTGIGELFF. The CDR3 coding sequence is TGTGCCAGCAGCCCTACCGGGACAGGGATCGGGGAGCTGTTTTTT.

The chain uses TRBV6-2 or TRBV6-3 and TRBJ2-7; tentatively, D is TRBD2 (5 bases). CDR3 length: 19 residues. Trimming cost V 2 bases and J 2 bases, with 25 bases left between them. Germline CDR1 MNHEY, CDR2 SVGEGT. CDR3 sequence (DNA): TGTGCCAGCAGTTACACCCCTGGGCTCGCTAACCAGAGGGCCTACGAGCAGTACTTC. Its protein is CASSYTPGLANQRAYEQYF.

The J gene is TRBJ1-2, the V gene TRBV6-1; tentatively, D is TRBD1 (5 bases). CDR3 length equals 15 residues. The V gene lost 0 bases and the J gene lost 4 bases, with 12 bases spanning the gap. Per the germline V gene, CDR1 is MNHNS and CDR2 is SASEGT. CDR3 DNA sequence: TGTGCCAGCAGTGAAGCCAGCGTGGGGCTCTATGGCTACACCTTC. Protein sequence: CASSEASVGLYGYTF.

The chain recombines TRBV30 with TRBJ2-4; 7 nucleotides agree with TRBD2. Germline V gene lookup returns CDR1 GTSNPN and CDR2 SVGIG (reference sequence). This CDR3 is 14 amino acids long. V was clipped by 3 bases and J by 7 bases; unmatched bases: 9. The CDR3 is CAWSGDLGGNIQYF. The CDR3 DNA reads as TGTGCCTGGAGCGGGGACCTCGGGGGGAACATTCAGTACTTC.

This clone was picked up a small number of times. The chain is built from TRBV30 and TRBJ2-1, with 9 bases lining up with TRBD2. Germline CDR1 reads GTSNPN; CDR2 reads SVGIG (reference sequence). The CDR3 length is 16 residues. The junction had 5 bases not matched to a gene; V was cut back by 2 bases and J by 0 bases. The CDR3 region is CAWSPKAGGSYNEQFF. The DNA for the CDR3 is TGTGCCTGGAGTCCTAAAGCGGGGGGCTCCTACAATGAGCAGTTCTTC.

CDR3 residues: CAISHSRFPNYGYTF. CDR3 DNA: TGTGCCATCAGTCACTCGAGGTTTCCCAACTATGGCTACACCTTC. The genes are TRBV10-3 and TRBJ1-2; D not resolved. CDR1 ENHRY and CDR2 SYGVKD come from the germline V gene. V shed 5 bases and J shed 2 bases, with 15 bases lying between them. The CDR3 sequence is 15 residues long.

In regard to this clone: The same CDR3 arises from other DNA sequences in this sample as well. The genes are TRBV9 and TRBJ1-1, with a possible D match to TRBD1 (5 bases). V lost 2 bases, J lost 3 bases, and 11 bases lay in between. The germline CDR1 and CDR2 sequences are SGDLS and YYNGEE. The CDR3 sequence is 14 residues long. The CDR3 DNA reads TGTGCCAGCAGCGTGCTGACGGGGGACACTGAAGCTTTCTTT. Translating gives CASSVLTGDTEAFF.

The chain links TRBV4-2 to TRBJ1-3, with TRBD1 matching 7 bases. The CDR3 has 19 residues. Trimming removed 3 bases from V and 2 bases from J; junction bases left unmatched: 16. Germline CDR1 and CDR2: LGHNA and YNFKEQ. Here the CDR3 reads CASSHYATGKSRTGNTIYF. DNA of the CDR3: TGTGCCAGCAGCCACTACGCGACAGGGAAGAGTAGGACTGGAAACACCATATATTTT.

This chain joins TRBV5-4 and TRBJ1-2; D possibly corresponds to TRBD1 (6 bases). The CDR3 loop spans 14 amino acids. Trimming removed 5 bases from V and 4 bases from J, with 15 bases in between. CDR1 and CDR2 from the germline V gene are SGHNT and YYREEE (reference sequence). The CDR3 loop reads CASRTRTVGYGYTF. In DNA form, the CDR3 reads TGTGCCAGCAGGACACGGACAGTTGGCTATGGCTACACCTTC. The whole variable domain, filled in from reference TRBV5-4 and TRBJ1-2, reads ETGVTQSPTHLIKTRGQQVTLRCSSQSGHNTVSWYQQALGQGPQFIFQYYREEENGRGNFPPRFSGLQFPNYSSELNVNALELDDSALYLCASRTRTVGYGYTFGSGTRLTVV.

This clone has only a few counts. The CDR3 DNA follows: TGTGCCAGCAGCTTAGGGGCGGCGGGGTACGATACGCAGTATTTT. The encoded protein is CASSLGAAGYDTQYF. V gene TRBV7-2 combines with J gene TRBJ2-3; tentatively, D is TRBD2 (6 bases). Trimming removed 1 base at V and 6 bases at J, with 14 bases between. The CDR3 contains 15 residues. Germline V CDR1 and CDR2: SGHTA, FQGNSA.

The chain carries TRBV9 and TRBJ2-5, with a weak D call TRBD2 (5 bases). The germline gives CDR1 SGDLS, CDR2 YYNGEE. The V end lost 3 bases, the J end lost 4 bases, and 7 bases lay between the germline ends. This CDR3 is built from 12 residues. CDR3 region: CASSARGETQYF. As DNA, the CDR3 is TGTGCCAGCAGCGCCCGGGGAGAGACCCAGTACTTC.

The rearrangement uses TRBV7-3 and TRBJ2-3; tentative D call: TRBD2 (5 bases). CDR1 and CDR2 from the germline V gene are SGHTA and FQGTGA. Trimming shortened V by 1 base and J by 0 bases, and 5 bases separated the two germline ends. CDR3 length: 14 residues. CDR3 sequence (DNA): TGTGCCAGCAGCTTAAGGACTAGCACAGATACGCAGTATTTT. It codes for CASSLRTSTDTQYF. Full variable domain (outside the CDR3, taken from reference TRBV7-3 and TRBJ2-3): GAGVSQTPSNKVTEKGKYVELRCDPISGHTALYWYRQSLGQGPEFLIYFQGTGAADDSGLPNDRFFAVRPEGSVSTLKIQRTERGDSAVYLCASSLRTSTDTQYFGPGTRLTVL.

As for this clone: This sample also contains other DNA sequences that code for the same CDR3. The rearrangement joins TRBV5-1 to TRBJ1-2; D is perhaps TRBD1 (5 bases). The CDR3 contains 13 residues. Germline CDR1 reads SGHRS; CDR2 reads YFSETQ. V gave up 0 bases and J gave up 5 bases, with 8 bases separating them. The CDR3 region is CASSLDGGYGYTF. In DNA, the CDR3 is TGCGCCAGCAGCTTGGACGGGGGTTATGGCTACACCTTC.

This chain links TRBV7-2 with TRBJ2-3; no firm D call. Trimming cost V 2 bases and J 2 bases, with 11 bases left between them. The CDR3 runs 15 residues. The germline CDR1 and CDR2 sequences are SGHTA and FQGNSA. The CDR3 loop is CASSLSPHPTDTQYF. CDR3 DNA: TGTGCCAGCAGCTTAAGTCCACATCCCACAGATACGCAGTATTTT.

The CDR3 DNA is TGTGCCAGCAGTGAAGGTAGCGGGGGTACCGCCGGGGAGCTGTTTTTT. Residues: CASSEGSGGTAGELFF. This chain links TRBV6-4 with TRBJ2-2; 9 nucleotides align to TRBD2. Per germline, CDR1 MRHNA and CDR2 SNTAGT. V trimming: 3 bases; J trimming: 6 bases; junction bases outside the gene matches: 8. This CDR3 has 16 residues.

This sequence joins TRBV11-3 and TRBJ2-3, with 12 nucleotides matching TRBD2. CDR3 length: 15 amino acids. The germline V gene encodes CDR1 SGHNT and CDR2 YENEEA. Germline trimming cut 1 base from V and 6 bases from J; bases unmatched to any gene: 2. The CDR3 reads CASSLGLAGVDTQYF. The CDR3, as DNA: TGTGCCAGCAGCTTAGGACTAGCGGGGGTTGATACGCAGTATTTT.

This clone occurred once. J is TRBJ2-7 and V is TRBV5-1, with 7 bases that match TRBD1. Unmatched junction bases numbered 9, after V lost 2 bases and J lost 4 bases. Germline V gene data show CDR1 as SGHRS and CDR2 as YFSETQ. This CDR3 spans 15 amino acids. In DNA form, the CDR3 reads TGCGCCAGCAGCTTTGACAGGGCCCTCGATTACGAGCAGTACTTC. Translating it yields CASSFDRALDYEQYF.

The chain is built from TRBV14 and TRBJ2-3; 9 nucleotides align to TRBD1. The CDR3 has 15 amino acids. After removal of 5 bases from V and 0 bases from J, the junction contained 3 bases not matched to a gene. Germline CDR1 is SGHDN and CDR2 is FVKESK. The CDR3 nucleotides read TGTGCCAGCAGCTCCGGGACAGGGAGCACAGATACGCAGTATTTT. It encodes CASSSGTGSTDTQYF.

This chain joins TRBV6-5 and TRBJ1-2; 8 nucleotides align to TRBD1. Germline-derived CDR1 and CDR2 are MNHEY and SVGAGI. With V trimmed by 6 bases and J by 0 bases, 6 bases remained unmatched. This CDR3 is built from 15 residues. The CDR3 sequence is CASSRTGNPNYGYTF. The CDR3 DNA sequence: TGTGCCAGCAGCCGGACAGGGAATCCTAACTATGGCTACACCTTC.

CDR3 DNA: TGTGCCAGCTCACTACAGACAGGGAGTAACGCTGAAGCTTTCTTT. Amino acid sequence: CASSLQTGSNAEAFF. This chain uses TRBV18 with TRBJ1-1, with TRBD1 identical over 7 bases. The length of the CDR3 is 15 residues. The germline CDR1 and CDR2 sequences are KGHSH and LQKENI. V lost 4 bases, J lost 6 bases, and 11 bases stayed unmatched. Complete variable domain (other parts from reference TRBV18 and TRBJ1-1): NAGVMQNPRHLVRRRGQEARLRCSPMKGHSHVYWYRQLPEEGLKFMVYLQKENIIDESGMPKERFSAEFPKEGPSILRIQQVVRGDSAAYFCASSLQTGSNAEAFFGQGTRLTVV.

The chain recombines TRBV6-5 with TRBJ2-1; weak D call: TRBD1 (6 bases). Trimming shortened V by 6 bases and J by 2 bases, and 14 bases separated the two germline ends. In germline, CDR1 is MNHEY, CDR2 SVGAGI. This CDR3 comprises 15 residues. The CDR3 DNA reads TGTGCCAGCAGCCAGGACAGAATAGCCTACAATGAGCAGTTCTTC. This gives the protein CASSQDRIAYNEQFF.